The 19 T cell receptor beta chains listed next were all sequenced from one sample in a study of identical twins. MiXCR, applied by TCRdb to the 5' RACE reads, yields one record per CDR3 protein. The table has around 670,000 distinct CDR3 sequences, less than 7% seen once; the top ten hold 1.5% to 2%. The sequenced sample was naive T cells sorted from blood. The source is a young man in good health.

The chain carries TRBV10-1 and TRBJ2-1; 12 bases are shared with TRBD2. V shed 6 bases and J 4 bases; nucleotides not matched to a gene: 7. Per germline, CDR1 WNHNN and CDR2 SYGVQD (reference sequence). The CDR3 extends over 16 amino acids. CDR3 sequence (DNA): TGCGCCAGCAGCTCCGGGACTAGCGGGCGATACAATGAGCAGTTCTTC. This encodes CASSSGTSGRYNEQFF.

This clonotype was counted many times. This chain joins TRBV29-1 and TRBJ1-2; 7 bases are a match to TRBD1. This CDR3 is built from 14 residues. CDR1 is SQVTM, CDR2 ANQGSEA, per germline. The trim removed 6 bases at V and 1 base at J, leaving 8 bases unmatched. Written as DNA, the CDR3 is TGCAGCGTAGCAACAGGGGTGGTTAACTATGGCTACACCTTC. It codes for CSVATGVVNYGYTF.

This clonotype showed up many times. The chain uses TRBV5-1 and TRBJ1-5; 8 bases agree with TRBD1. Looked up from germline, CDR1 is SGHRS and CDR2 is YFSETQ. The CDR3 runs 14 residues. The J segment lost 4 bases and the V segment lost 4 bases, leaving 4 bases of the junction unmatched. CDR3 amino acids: CASSLQGGNQPQHF. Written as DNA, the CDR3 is TGCGCCAGCAGCCTACAGGGGGGGAATCAGCCCCAGCATTTT. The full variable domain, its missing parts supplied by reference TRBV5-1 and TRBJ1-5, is KAGVTQTPRYLIKTRGQQVTLSCSPISGHRSVSWYQQTPGQGLQFLFEYFSETQRNKGNFPGRFSGRQFSNSRSEMNVSTLELGDSALYLCASSLQGGNQPQHFGDGTRLSIL.

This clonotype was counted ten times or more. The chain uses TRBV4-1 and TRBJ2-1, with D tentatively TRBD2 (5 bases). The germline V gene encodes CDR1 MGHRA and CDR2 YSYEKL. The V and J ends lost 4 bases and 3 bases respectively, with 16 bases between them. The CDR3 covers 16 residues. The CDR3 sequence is CASSPATGSFYNEQFF. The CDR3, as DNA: TGCGCCAGCAGCCCCGCGACGGGGAGCTTCTACAATGAGCAGTTCTTC.

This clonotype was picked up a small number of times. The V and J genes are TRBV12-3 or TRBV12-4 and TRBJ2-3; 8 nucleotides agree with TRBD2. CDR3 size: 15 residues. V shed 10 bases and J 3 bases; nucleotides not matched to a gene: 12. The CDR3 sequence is CATGNGRVGTDTQYF. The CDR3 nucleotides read TGTGCCACTGGAAACGGGAGGGTAGGAACAGATACGCAGTATTTT.

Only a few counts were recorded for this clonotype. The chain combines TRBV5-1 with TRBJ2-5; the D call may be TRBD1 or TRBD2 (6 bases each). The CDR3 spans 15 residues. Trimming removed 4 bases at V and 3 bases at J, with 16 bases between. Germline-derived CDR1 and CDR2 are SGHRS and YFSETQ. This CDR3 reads CASSQEGGTKETQYF. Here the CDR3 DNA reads TGCGCCAGCAGCCAGGAGGGGGGAACCAAAGAGACCCAGTACTTC.

CDR3 bases: TGCGCCAGCAGCCAAGGGAGCTCGGGAACATATGAGCAGTTCTTC. Its translation: CASSQGSSGTYEQFF. The chain recombines TRBV4-3 with TRBJ2-1, with TRBD2 as a possible D gene (5 bases). This CDR3 comprises 15 residues. CDR1 is LGHNA and CDR2 is YSLEER in the germline V gene. V was shortened by 1 base and J by 8 bases, with 15 bases between the two germline ends.

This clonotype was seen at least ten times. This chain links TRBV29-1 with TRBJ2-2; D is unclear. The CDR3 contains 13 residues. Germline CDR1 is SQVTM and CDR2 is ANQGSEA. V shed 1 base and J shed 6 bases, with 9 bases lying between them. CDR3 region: CSVEAMESGELFF. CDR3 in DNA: TGCAGCGTTGAAGCTATGGAATCCGGGGAGCTGTTTTTT.

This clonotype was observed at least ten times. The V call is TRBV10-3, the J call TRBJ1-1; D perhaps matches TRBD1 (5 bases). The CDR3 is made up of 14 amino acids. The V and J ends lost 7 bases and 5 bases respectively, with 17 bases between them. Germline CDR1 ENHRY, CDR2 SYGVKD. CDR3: CAINPTAQGTEAFF. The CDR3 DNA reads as TGTGCCATCAACCCGACAGCTCAAGGGACTGAAGCTTTCTTT.

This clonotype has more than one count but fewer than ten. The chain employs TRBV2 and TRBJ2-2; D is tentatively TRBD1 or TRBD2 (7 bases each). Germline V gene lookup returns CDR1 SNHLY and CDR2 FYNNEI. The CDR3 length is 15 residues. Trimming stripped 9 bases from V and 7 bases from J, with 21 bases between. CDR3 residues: CASRSGGGGYGELFF. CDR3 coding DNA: TGTGCCAGTCGGTCGGGAGGAGGGGGCTACGGGGAGCTGTTTTTT.

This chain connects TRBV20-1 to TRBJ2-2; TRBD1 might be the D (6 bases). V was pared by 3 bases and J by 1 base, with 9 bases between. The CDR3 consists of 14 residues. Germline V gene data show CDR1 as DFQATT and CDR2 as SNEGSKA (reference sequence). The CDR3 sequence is CSARRGMNTGELFF. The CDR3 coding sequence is TGCAGTGCTAGGAGGGGGATGAACACCGGGGAGCTGTTTTTT.

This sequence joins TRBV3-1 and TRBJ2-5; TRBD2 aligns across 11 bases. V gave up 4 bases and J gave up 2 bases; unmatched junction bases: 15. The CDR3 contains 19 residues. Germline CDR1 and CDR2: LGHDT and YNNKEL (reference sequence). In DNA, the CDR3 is TGTGCCAGCAGCCTCTCCCCCCAAATAGCGGGAGGGTGGCAAGAGACCCAGTACTTC. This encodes CASSLSPQIAGGWQETQYF.

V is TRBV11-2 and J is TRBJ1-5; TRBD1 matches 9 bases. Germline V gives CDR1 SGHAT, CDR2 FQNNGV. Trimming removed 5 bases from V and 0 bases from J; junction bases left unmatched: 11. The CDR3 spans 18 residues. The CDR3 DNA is TGTGCCAGCAGCACCGGACAGGGGAGGTTCTATAGCAATCAGCCCCAGCATTTT. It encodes CASSTGQGRFYSNQPQHF. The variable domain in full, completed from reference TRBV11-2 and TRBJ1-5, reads EAGVAQSPRYKIIEKRQSVAFWCNPISGHATLYWYQQILGQGPKLLIQFQNNGVVDDSQLPKDRFSAERLKGVDSTLKIQPAKLEDSAVYLCASSTGQGRFYSNQPQHFGDGTRLSIL.

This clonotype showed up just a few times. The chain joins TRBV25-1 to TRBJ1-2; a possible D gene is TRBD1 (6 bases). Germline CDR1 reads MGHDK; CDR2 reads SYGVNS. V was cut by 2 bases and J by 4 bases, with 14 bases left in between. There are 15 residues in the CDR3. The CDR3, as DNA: TGTGCCAGCAGTGAAGGAGGAGGGGGTTCCTATGGCTACACCTTC. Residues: CASSEGGGGSYGYTF.

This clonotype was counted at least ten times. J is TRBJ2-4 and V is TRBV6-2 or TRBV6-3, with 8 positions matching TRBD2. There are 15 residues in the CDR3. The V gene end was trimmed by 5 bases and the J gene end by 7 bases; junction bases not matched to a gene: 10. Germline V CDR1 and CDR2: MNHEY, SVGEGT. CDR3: CASSMQAGTRNIQYF. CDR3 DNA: TGTGCCAGCAGTATGCAGGCCGGGACTAGGAACATTCAGTACTTC.

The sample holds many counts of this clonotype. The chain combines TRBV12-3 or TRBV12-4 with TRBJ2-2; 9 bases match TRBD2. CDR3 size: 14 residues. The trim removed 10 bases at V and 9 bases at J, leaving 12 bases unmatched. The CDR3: CATSGTSSPRELFF. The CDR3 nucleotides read TGTGCCACTAGCGGGACAAGTTCCCCTAGGGAGCTGTTTTTT.

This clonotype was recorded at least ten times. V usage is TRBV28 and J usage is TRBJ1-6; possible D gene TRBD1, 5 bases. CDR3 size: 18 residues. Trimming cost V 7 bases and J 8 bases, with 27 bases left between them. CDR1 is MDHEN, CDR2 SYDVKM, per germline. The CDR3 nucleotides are TGTGCCAGCACTCACCTCCGGGACCACCAATTACCCGATTCACCCCTCCACTTT. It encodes CASTHLRDHQLPDSPLHF. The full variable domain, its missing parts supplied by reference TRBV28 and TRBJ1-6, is DVKVTQSSRYLVKRTGEKVFLECVQDMDHENMFWYRQDPGLGLRLIYFSYDVKMKEKGDIPEGYSVSREKKERFSLILESASTNQTSMYLCASTHLRDHQLPDSPLHFGNGTRLTVT.

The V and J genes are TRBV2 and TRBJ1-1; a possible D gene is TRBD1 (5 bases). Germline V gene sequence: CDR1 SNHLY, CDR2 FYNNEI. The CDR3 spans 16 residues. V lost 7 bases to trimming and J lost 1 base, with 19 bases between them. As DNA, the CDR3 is TGTGCCAGCACCCCAAAACCCGGACAACAGAACACTGAAGCTTTCTTT. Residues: CASTPKPGQQNTEAFF.

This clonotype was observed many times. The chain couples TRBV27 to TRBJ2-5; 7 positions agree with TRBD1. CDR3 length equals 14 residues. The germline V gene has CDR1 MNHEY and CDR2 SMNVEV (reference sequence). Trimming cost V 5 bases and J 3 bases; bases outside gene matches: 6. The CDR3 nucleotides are TGTGCCAGCAGTGGGGGACAGTTTGAAGAGACCCAGTACTTC. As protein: CASSGGQFEETQYF.